The source of this T cell receptor beta chain is a study of cytomegalovirus exposure and HLA in healthy donors. Germline assignment: CDR1 SGHRS and CDR2 YFSETQ. CDR3 length equals 14 residues. V gave up 0 bases and J gave up 0 bases, with 6 bases separating them. PCR used 60 Vbeta primers and 13 Jbeta primers. In the authors' methods: A later analysis tallied 65 million to 85 million unique TCR beta chains, about 11 million of them shared. The method was immunoSEQ multiplex PCR; TCRdb's version includes in-frame clones alone and lacks a portion of them. The DNA was the basis for D and trimming; V, J and clone size are from that table. The sample contains 150,000 or so clones, roughly 79% of which appear only once.

The rearrangement links TRBV5-1 to TRBJ1-1; D gene uncertain. Sequenced: PBMCs. The clonotype comes from a woman aged 35 to 49 in good health and CMV-seronegative. In DNA form, the CDR3 reads TGCGCCAGCAGCTTGGAGCACGTGAACACTGAAGCTTTCTTT. Amino acids: CASSLEHVNTEAFF. Drawing the rest from reference TRBV5-1 and TRBJ1-1, the complete variable domain is KAGVTQTPRYLIKTRGQQVTLSCSPISGHRSVSWYQQTPGQGLQFLFEYFSETQRNKGNFPGRFSGRQFSNSRSEMNVSTLELGDSALYLCASSLEHVNTEAFFGQGTRLTVV.